Below are 28 T cell receptor beta chains sequenced from a single sample in a study of graft-versus-host responses after intestinal transplantation listed by TCRdb under 2021. The protocol used for the library was the immunoSEQ multiplex PCR assay. Drawn from immuneACCESS, this table holds only the in-frame rearrangements with V and J called that TCRdb kept. Clones are partly lost; checked studies trace under half to an unresolved V gene and leave the rest unexplained. The table for this sample lists tens of thousands of clones; around 95% of them were counted only once. The ten largest clones take up approximately 0.71% of the sample. The sequencing used PBMCs, collected 16 days after intestinal transplant. These TCRs come from a human patient who received an intestinal transplant, so some T cells may come from the graft donor.

The gene calls are TRBV29-1 and TRBJ1-5; D is perhaps TRBD1 (6 bases). V shed 2 bases and J shed 6 bases, with 11 bases lying between them. Germline V lookup: CDR1 SQVTM, CDR2 ANQGSEA. The CDR3 is 13 residues long. The CDR3: CSVETIGGQPQHF. For the CDR3, the DNA is TGCAGCGTTGAAACCATAGGGGGTCAGCCCCAGCATTTT.

The V call is TRBV9, the J call TRBJ1-1, with TRBD1 identical over 8 bases. This CDR3 region has 15 residues. Germline loops: CDR1 SGDLS, CDR2 YYNGEE. With V trimmed by 2 bases and J by 5 bases, 8 bases remained unmatched. CDR3 protein: CASSVGQGGRTEAFF. The CDR3 region has the DNA TGTGCCAGCAGCGTCGGACAGGGAGGGAGGACTGAAGCTTTCTTT.

This clone was counted only a few times. This may be a read error, as it is one base from a much larger clone. The identical CDR3 is also encoded by other nucleotide sequences in the sample. The CDR3: CASSLRGTEAFF. The DNA for the CDR3 is TGCGCCAGCAGCCTTCGGGGTACTGAAGCTTTCTTT. This chain joins TRBV5-6 and TRBJ1-1; no clear D. Germline V gene data show CDR1 as SGHDT and CDR2 as YYEEEE. This CDR3 is built from 12 residues.

The genes are TRBV7-2 and TRBJ2-1; 9 nucleotides align to TRBD2. The CDR3 runs to 14 residues. Losses at the gene ends were 0 bases for V and 10 bases for J; bases not matched to a gene: 4. Germline CDR1 is SGHTA and CDR2 is FQGNSA. This CDR3 reads CASSLASSGVEQFF. CDR3 in DNA: TGTGCCAGCAGCTTAGCTTCTAGCGGGGTAGAGCAGTTCTTC. The whole variable domain, remainder taken from reference TRBV7-2 and TRBJ2-1, is GAGVSQSPSNKVTEKGKDVELRCDPISGHTALYWYRQSLGQGLEFLIYFQGNSAPDKSGLPSDRFSAERTGGSVSTLTIQRTQQEDSAVYLCASSLASSGVEQFFGPGTRLTVL.

This chain links TRBV18 with TRBJ1-3, with TRBD1 identical over 8 bases. The CDR3 length is 15 residues. Germline values: CDR1 KGHSH, CDR2 LQKENI. J gave up 4 bases and V 0 bases, and 2 bases lay outside the gene matches. CDR3 amino acids: CASSPPSGGGNTIYF. The CDR3 DNA reads TGTGCCAGCTCACCACCTTCAGGGGGCGGAAACACCATATATTTT.

The V gene is TRBV19, the J gene TRBJ2-7, with 9 nucleotides matching TRBD2. This CDR3 region has 15 residues. CDR1 LNHDA and CDR2 SQIVND come from the germline V gene (reference sequence). With 0 bases clipped from V and 2 bases from J, the junction kept 2 bases outside the gene matches. The CDR3 region has the DNA TGTGCCAGTAGTATAGATAGCGGGAGTGCCTACGAGCAGTACTTC. Amino acid sequence: CASSIDSGSAYEQYF. The full variable domain, its missing parts supplied by reference TRBV19 and TRBJ2-7, is DGGITQSPKYLFRKEGQNVTLSCEQNLNHDAMYWYRQDPGQGLRLIYYSQIVNDFQKGDIAEGYSVSREKKESFPLTVTSAQKNPTAFYLCASSIDSGSAYEQYFGPGTRLTVT.

V usage is TRBV30 and J usage is TRBJ2-7; the D gene is possibly TRBD1 (5 bases). Germline V CDR1 and CDR2: GTSNPN, SVGIG (reference sequence). The V end was cut by 3 bases, the J end by 6 bases, with 15 bases between. The CDR3 is 13 residues long. DNA of the CDR3: TGTGCCTGGAGGCTCGCAGGGATCTTCGAGCAGTACTTC. This translates into CAWRLAGIFEQYF.

A word on this clone: The same CDR3 arises from other DNA sequences in this sample as well. V is TRBV6-4 and J is TRBJ2-5, with 7 nucleotides matching TRBD2. V was clipped by 4 bases and J by 5 bases; unmatched bases: 7. This CDR3 region has 14 residues. The V gene's germline CDR1 is MRHNA and CDR2 SNTAGT. The CDR3 sequence: CASSARAGEETQYF. The CDR3, as DNA: TGTGCCAGCAGTGCTCGCGCGGGGGAGGAGACCCAGTACTTC.

The V gene is TRBV6-4, the J gene TRBJ2-3, with 10 bases identical to TRBD2. Germline CDR1 and CDR2: MRHNA and SNTAGT. CDR3 length equals 15 residues. The V and J ends lost 3 bases and 1 base, in that order; junction bases with no gene match: 1. DNA of the CDR3: TGTGCCAGCAGTGAAGGGACTAGCGGCACAGATACGCAGTATTTT. Translation gives CASSEGTSGTDTQYF.

About this clone: The limits of the CDR3 on the DNA are not certain, so only TCRdb's listed CDR3 is given. The chain is built from TRBV28 and TRBJ2-2; the D call of TRBD2 is as the table states it, not checked on the DNA. The CDR3 spans 14 residues, counting both ends. In germline, CDR1 is MDHEN, CDR2 SYDVKM. The CDR3 reads CASSSSGDTGELFF.

The chain links TRBV11-2 to TRBJ2-2; unclear D gene. From germline, CDR1 is SGHAT and CDR2 FQNNGV. This CDR3 has 15 amino acids. Between the trimmed V and J ends, which lost 4 bases and 1 base, there was a span of 10 bases. This chain's CDR3 is CASSSHRVNTGELFF. DNA for the CDR3: TGTGCCAGCAGCTCCCACCGGGTGAACACCGGGGAGCTGTTTTTT.

V usage is TRBV28 and J usage is TRBJ2-7; 10 bases fit TRBD2. This CDR3 has 16 amino acids. Trimming removed 5 bases from V and 2 bases from J; junction bases left unmatched: 9. Germline V gives CDR1 MDHEN, CDR2 SYDVKM. The CDR3 bases are TGTGCCAGCAGTCACAGTCTAGCGGGAGTAGCCTACGAGCAGTACTTC. Its protein product is CASSHSLAGVAYEQYF.

This chain links TRBV6-5 with TRBJ1-1, with D perhaps TRBD1 (6 bases). The V and J ends lost 3 bases and 0 bases respectively, with 11 bases between them. Germline V gene data show CDR1 as MNHEY and CDR2 as SVGAGI. CDR3 size: 15 residues. CDR3 sequence reads: CASSYSDSLNTEAFF. CDR3 bases: TGTGCCAGCAGTTATTCGGACAGCTTGAACACTGAAGCTTTCTTT.

The chain recombines TRBV6-6 with TRBJ1-1; 9 nucleotides match TRBD1. Germline V CDR1 and CDR2: MNHNY, SVGAGI (reference sequence). The V segment lost 7 bases and the J segment 4 bases; nucleotides outside the gene matches: 13. The CDR3 length is 16 residues. The CDR3 loop is CASNPVVGQGLTEAFF. CDR3 coding DNA: TGTGCCAGCAACCCAGTAGTGGGACAGGGCCTCACTGAAGCTTTCTTT.

V and J are TRBV5-4 and TRBJ2-7; D is tentatively TRBD1 or TRBD2 (6 bases each). Trimming took 3 bases from V and 1 from J, leaving 17 bases between them. This CDR3 comprises 16 residues. Germline V gene sequence: CDR1 SGHNT, CDR2 YYREEE (reference sequence). The CDR3 nucleotides are TGTGCCAGCAGCTGGGAGAGGGGGGCTCCTTCCTACGAGCAGTACTTC. It codes for CASSWERGAPSYEQYF.

This clone came up once. CDR3 residues: CASGFEGGAYNEQFF. Here the CDR3 DNA reads TGTGCCAGCGGGTTTGAAGGGGGCGCGTACAATGAGCAGTTCTTC. The chain has TRBV7-9 and TRBJ2-1, with 7 bases that match TRBD1. With V trimmed by 8 bases and J by 4 bases, 11 bases remained unmatched. This CDR3 comprises 15 residues. Per germline, CDR1 SEHNR and CDR2 FQNEAQ (reference sequence).

V and J are TRBV13 and TRBJ2-3; 10 positions match TRBD2. The CDR3 spans 17 residues. The germline CDR1 and CDR2 sequences are PRHDT and FYEKMQ (reference sequence). J gave up 2 bases and V 2 bases, and 7 bases lay outside the gene matches. The CDR3 DNA reads TGTGCCAGCAGCTTACCCTCAGCGGGAGGGTACACAGATACGCAGTATTTT. Its translation: CASSLPSAGGYTDTQYF.

This chain connects TRBV7-9 to TRBJ2-1; TRBD2 matches at 8 bases. The V gene's germline CDR1 is SEHNR and CDR2 FQNEAQ (reference sequence). Trimming removed 0 bases from V and 4 bases from J; junction bases left unmatched: 8. The CDR3 covers 17 residues. CDR3 loop: CASSLALREGRYNEQFF. Here the CDR3 DNA reads TGTGCCAGCAGCTTAGCTTTACGGGAGGGGAGGTACAATGAGCAGTTCTTC. The variable domain in full, completed from reference TRBV7-9 and TRBJ2-1, reads DTGVSQNPRHKITKRGQNVTFRCDPISEHNRLYWYRQTLGQGPEFLTYFQNEAQLEKSRLLSDRFSAERPKGSFSTLEIQRTEQGDSAMYLCASSLALREGRYNEQFFGPGTRLTVL.

This chain connects TRBV28 to TRBJ2-1; no definite D call. The CDR3 totals 14 residues. V dropped 7 bases and J dropped 0 bases, with 10 bases sitting between them. Germline V gene data show CDR1 as MDHEN and CDR2 as SYDVKM. The CDR3 loop is CASITGPSYNEQFF. The CDR3, as DNA: TGTGCCAGCATCACCGGCCCCTCCTACAATGAGCAGTTCTTC. Together with reference TRBV28 and TRBJ2-1, the CDR3 gives the full variable domain: DVKVTQSSRYLVKRTGEKVFLECVQDMDHENMFWYRQDPGLGLRLIYFSYDVKMKEKGDIPEGYSVSREKKERFSLILESASTNQTSMYLCASITGPSYNEQFFGPGTRLTVL.

The chain couples TRBV28 to TRBJ2-3; the match to TRBD1 covers 9 bases. Germline CDR1 is MDHEN and CDR2 is SYDVKM. Trimming took 6 bases from V and 4 from J; bases not matched to a gene: 14. CDR3 size: 17 residues. CDR3 bases: TGTGCCAGCAGACCACCGTTCCGGGACAGGGCTGCAGATACGCAGTATTTT. Amino acid sequence: CASRPPFRDRAADTQYF. The full variable domain, rest sourced from reference TRBV28 and TRBJ2-3, is DVKVTQSSRYLVKRTGEKVFLECVQDMDHENMFWYRQDPGLGLRLIYFSYDVKMKEKGDIPEGYSVSREKKERFSLILESASTNQTSMYLCASRPPFRDRAADTQYFGPGTRLTVL.

The chain has TRBV2 and TRBJ1-6; 7 bases are shared with TRBD1. The CDR3 has 15 residues. Germline V gives CDR1 SNHLY, CDR2 FYNNEI. V lost 5 bases, J lost 5 bases, and 6 bases stayed unmatched. CDR3 amino acids: CASSWATGDNSPLHF. The CDR3 DNA reads TGTGCCAGCAGTTGGGCTACAGGGGATAATTCACCCCTCCACTTT.

The rearrangement links TRBV9 to TRBJ2-4; D uncertain. The germline CDR1 and CDR2 sequences are SGDLS and YYNGEE. The V and J ends lost 7 bases and 0 bases respectively, with 11 bases between them. The CDR3 spans 14 residues. DNA for the CDR3: TGTGCCAGCTCCCCCTCCATAGCCAAAAACATTCAGTACTTC. Translation: CASSPSIAKNIQYF.

The chain has TRBV7-2 and TRBJ2-1; TRBD2 aligns across 8 bases. V lost 0 bases and J lost 3; bases outside the gene matches: 7. This CDR3 is 17 amino acids long. The germline V gene has CDR1 SGHTA and CDR2 FQGNSA. CDR3 sequence: CASSLAGLALDYNEQFF. The CDR3 DNA sequence: TGTGCCAGCAGCTTAGCAGGACTAGCCCTAGACTACAATGAGCAGTTCTTC.

The chain uses TRBV7-6 and TRBJ2-7; 8 bases agree with TRBD2. The CDR3 has 14 residues. Germline V gene lookup returns CDR1 SGHVS and CDR2 FNYEAQ. J was trimmed by 2 bases and V by 2 bases; bases with no gene match: 2. CDR3 amino acids: CASSLRAGAYEQYF. The CDR3 DNA follows: TGTGCCAGCAGCTTAAGAGCGGGAGCCTACGAGCAGTACTTC.

This clone was counted once. The chain recombines TRBV7-9 with TRBJ2-2, with TRBD2 identical over 10 bases. Germline lookup yields CDR1 SEHNR and CDR2 FQNEAQ (reference sequence). CDR3 size: 17 residues. J lost 4 bases, V lost 5 bases, and 10 bases had no gene match. The CDR3 spells CASSPRSSGGSTGELFF. CDR3 DNA sequence: TGTGCCAGCAGCCCACGCTCTAGCGGGGGTTCCACCGGGGAGCTGTTTTTT.

This clone was picked up one time. This rearrangement joins TRBV2 to TRBJ2-3; D not resolved. The CDR3 has 13 residues. In germline, CDR1 is SNHLY, CDR2 FYNNEI. V dropped 8 bases and J dropped 3 bases, with 12 bases sitting between them. This CDR3 is CASLRRMTDTQYF. The CDR3 DNA reads TGTGCCAGCCTTAGACGCATGACAGATACGCAGTATTTT.

The chain joins TRBV28 to TRBJ1-2, with a weak D call TRBD1 (5 bases). The CDR3 extends over 17 amino acids. From germline, CDR1 is MDHEN and CDR2 SYDVKM. V was cut by 1 base and J by 0 bases, with 15 bases left in between. The CDR3 sequence is CASSLFMGGRSNYGYTF. The DNA for the CDR3 is TGTGCCAGCAGTTTATTTATGGGGGGACGGTCTAACTATGGCTACACCTTC.

This sequence joins TRBV6-5 and TRBJ1-4; D not resolved. CDR3 size: 11 residues. Trimming took 9 bases from V and 7 from J, leaving 9 bases between them. Germline values: CDR1 MNHEY, CDR2 SVGAGI. CDR3 amino acids: CASGRSEKLFF. CDR3 coding DNA: TGTGCCAGTGGGCGGAGTGAAAAACTGTTTTTT.